The 26 T cell receptor beta chains listed next were all sequenced from one sample in a study of technical replicates of blood from several donors. TCRdb keeps only in-frame clones here, not all; method: immunoSEQ multiplex PCR. The sample consists of about 81,000 clones, approximately 97% of them appearing once. The sequencing sample was made of T cells isolated from PBMCs. The receptor set was obtained from a human donor in good health.

V gene TRBV9 combines with J gene TRBJ1-2; D is possibly TRBD1 (5 bases). V lost 4 bases and J 7 bases, leaving 17 bases between the germline ends. Germline loops: CDR1 SGDLS, CDR2 YYNGEE. The CDR3 loop spans 14 amino acids. CDR3 region: CASSLPQGASGYTF. The CDR3 nucleotides are TGTGCCAGCAGCCTTCCGCAGGGTGCAAGTGGCTACACCTTC. The entire variable domain, with the rest obtained from reference TRBV9 and TRBJ1-2, is as follows: DSGVTQTPKHLITATGQRVTLRCSPRSGDLSVYWYQQSLDQGLQFLIQYYNGEERAKGNILERFSAQQFPDLHSELNLSSLELGDSALYFCASSLPQGASGYTFGSGTRLTVV.

The genes are TRBV7-9 and TRBJ1-2; D unclear. Looked up from germline, CDR1 is SEHNR and CDR2 is FQNEAQ (reference sequence). Trimming took off 5 bases at V and 8 bases at J, with 12 bases between the two ends. This CDR3 has 12 amino acids. CDR3 DNA: TGTGCCAGCAGCCCGGGAGTGTGGGGCTACACCTTC. This codes for CASSPGVWGYTF.

This chain uses TRBV7-9 with TRBJ2-7; tentative D call: TRBD1 (5 bases). CDR3 length: 12 amino acids. Germline V CDR1 and CDR2: SEHNR, FQNEAQ (reference sequence). Trimming removed 11 bases from V and 9 bases from J, with 20 bases in between. CDR3 DNA: TGTGCCGGTTCTTCTACAGGTTTAGGGCAGTACTTC. Amino acids: CAGSSTGLGQYF.

This chain uses TRBV5-1 with TRBJ1-2; D unresolved. Germline CDR1 reads SGHRS; CDR2 reads YFSETQ. V lost 4 bases and J 8 bases, leaving 15 bases between the germline ends. The CDR3 runs to 13 residues. The CDR3 nucleotides are TGCGCCAGCAGCATGCTCGGGGTGGAGGGCTACACCTTC. Protein sequence: CASSMLGVEGYTF.

The chain has TRBV27 and TRBJ2-7; 9 nucleotides line up with TRBD1. The junction had 14 bases not matched to a gene; V was cut back by 3 bases and J by 2 bases. CDR1 is MNHEY, CDR2 SMNVEV, per germline (reference sequence). CDR3 size: 18 residues. In DNA form, the CDR3 reads TGTGCCAGCAGTTTGGGGACAGGGAGGCTAGCGGCTACCTACGAGCAGTACTTC. Its protein is CASSLGTGRLAATYEQYF.

The chain links TRBV11-2 to TRBJ2-5; 7 bases match TRBD2. J was trimmed by 4 bases and V by 5 bases; bases with no gene match: 16. This CDR3 has 17 residues. CDR1 is SGHAT and CDR2 is FQNNGV in the germline V gene. CDR3 amino acids: CASSPNGGKLAAETQYF. The CDR3 bases are TGTGCCAGCAGCCCAAACGGGGGGAAACTAGCAGCAGAGACCCAGTACTTC.

The V and J genes are TRBV6-5 and TRBJ2-1, with D possibly being TRBD1 (6 bases). The V and J ends lost 0 bases and 7 bases respectively, with 10 bases between them. Per the germline V gene, CDR1 is MNHEY and CDR2 is SVGAGI. This CDR3 region has 14 residues. The CDR3 nucleotides read TGTGCCAGCAGTTACTCGTACAGGGATAATGAGCAGTTCTTC. It encodes CASSYSYRDNEQFF.

V usage is TRBV28 and J usage is TRBJ2-2; D possibly corresponds to TRBD2 (5 bases). V dropped 6 bases and J dropped 2 bases, with 7 bases sitting between them. CDR3 size: 13 residues. Germline CDR1 and CDR2: MDHEN and SYDVKM. CDR3 nucleotides: TGTGCCAGCAGCGAGGGTAACACCGGGGAGCTGTTTTTT. This gives the protein CASSEGNTGELFF.

This rearrangement joins TRBV6-6 to TRBJ2-7; a possible D gene is TRBD2 (5 bases). CDR3 length: 12 residues. Germline V gene sequence: CDR1 MNHNY, CDR2 SVGAGI (reference sequence). Trimming shortened V by 10 bases and J by 1 base, and 11 bases separated the two germline ends. CDR3 sequence: CATRTASYEQYF. Written as DNA, the CDR3 is TGTGCCACCAGGACTGCATCCTACGAGCAGTACTTC.

The CDR3 sequence is CASSLLSSGSFGGELFF. CDR3 sequence (DNA): TGTGCCAGCAGCCTCTTATCTAGCGGGAGTTTCGGCGGGGAGCTGTTTTTT. This rearrangement joins TRBV7-9 to TRBJ2-2; 10 nucleotides match TRBD2. In germline, CDR1 is SEHNR, CDR2 FQNEAQ (reference sequence). The CDR3 runs 17 residues. J was trimmed by 7 bases and V by 5 bases; bases with no gene match: 13.

The chain is built from TRBV5-1 and TRBJ2-5, with 10 nucleotides matching TRBD2. After removal of 2 bases from V and 5 bases from J, the junction contained 18 bases not matched to a gene. The CDR3 has 19 amino acids. The V gene's germline CDR1 is SGHRS and CDR2 YFSETQ. CDR3: CASSLPLEEVLAGVETQYF. The CDR3, as DNA: TGCGCCAGCAGCTTACCCTTGGAAGAGGTCCTAGCGGGAGTGGAGACCCAGTACTTC.

The gene calls are TRBV13 and TRBJ1-6; 8 positions agree with TRBD1. V lost 5 bases to trimming and J lost 7 bases; unmatched junction nucleotides: 4. Per the germline V gene, CDR1 is PRHDT and CDR2 is FYEKMQ (reference sequence). This CDR3 is 14 amino acids long. CDR3 DNA: TGTGCCAGCAGCGACAGGGGTTACAATTCACCCCTCCACTTT. Amino acids: CASSDRGYNSPLHF.

The V gene is TRBV11-3, the J gene TRBJ2-3; 7 positions match TRBD2. CDR1 and CDR2 (germline): SGHNT, YENEEA. V shed 5 bases and J 3 bases; nucleotides not matched to a gene: 8. The CDR3 totals 15 residues. The CDR3 spells CASSRGGSRTDTQYF. The CDR3 nucleotides read TGTGCCAGCAGCCGAGGCGGGAGTCGGACAGATACGCAGTATTTT.

V usage is TRBV6-5 and J usage is TRBJ2-7, with 11 bases matching TRBD1. V lost 6 bases, J lost 3 bases, and 7 bases stayed unmatched. Germline lookup yields CDR1 MNHEY and CDR2 SVGAGI. The CDR3 covers 15 residues. The DNA of the CDR3 is TGTGCCAGCAGCACGGGGACAGGGGGATACTACGAGCAGTACTTC. This encodes CASSTGTGGYYEQYF.

The rearrangement joins TRBV2 to TRBJ2-5; perhaps TRBD2 as D (6 bases). The length of the CDR3 is 10 residues. V shed 8 bases and J shed 5 bases, with 6 bases lying between them. Germline V gene lookup returns CDR1 SNHLY and CDR2 FYNNEI. The CDR3 nucleotides read TGTGCCAGCGGAGGGGAGACCCAGTACTTC. Translated: CASGGETQYF. Full variable domain (remainder filled in from reference TRBV2 and TRBJ2-5): EPEVTQTPSHQVTQMGQEVILRCVPISNHLYFYWYRQILGQKVEFLVSFYNNEISEKSEIFDDQFSVERPDGSNFTLKIRSTKLEDSAMYFCASGGETQYFGPGTRLLVL.

The V call is TRBV5-4, the J call TRBJ1-1; D possibly corresponds to TRBD1 (6 bases). CDR3 length: 15 amino acids. CDR1 is SGHNT, CDR2 YYREEE, per germline (reference sequence). V lost 0 bases and J 3 bases, leaving 12 bases between the germline ends. CDR3 residues: CASSLDVRGDTEAFF. As DNA, the CDR3 is TGTGCCAGCAGCTTGGACGTCAGGGGCGACACTGAAGCTTTCTTT.

J is TRBJ1-1 and V is TRBV5-1, with 9 bases fitting TRBD1. Per the germline V gene, CDR1 is SGHRS and CDR2 is YFSETQ. Trimming removed 2 bases from V and 0 bases from J; junction bases left unmatched: 5. This CDR3 is built from 16 residues. The CDR3 protein is CASSFGTGRMNTEAFF. CDR3 sequence (DNA): TGCGCCAGCAGCTTCGGGACAGGGCGCATGAACACTGAAGCTTTCTTT.

The chain is built from TRBV7-8 and TRBJ1-1; possibly TRBD1 for D (6 bases). This CDR3 comprises 14 residues. Germline V gives CDR1 SGHVS, CDR2 FQNEAQ. V lost 5 bases, J lost 1 base, and 11 bases lay in between. CDR3 DNA sequence: TGTGCCAGCAGCCGGCTGGACAGGAACACTGAAGCTTTCTTT. This translates into CASSRLDRNTEAFF.

The rearrangement uses TRBV27 and TRBJ2-3, with 7 nucleotides matching TRBD1. CDR1 is MNHEY, CDR2 SMNVEV, per germline (reference sequence). V gave up 6 bases and J gave up 4 bases; unmatched junction bases: 4. The CDR3 has 13 residues. This CDR3 is CASSRTGPDTQYF. As DNA, the CDR3 is TGTGCCAGCAGCCGGACAGGACCAGATACGCAGTATTTT.

The rearrangement uses TRBV27 and TRBJ1-2; D perhaps matches TRBD1 (6 bases). Germline V CDR1 and CDR2: MNHEY, SMNVEV (reference sequence). V was trimmed by 7 bases and J by 4 bases, leaving 19 bases between them. The CDR3 has 15 residues. CDR3 amino acids: CASTSTGQGFYGYTF. In DNA, the CDR3 is TGTGCCAGCACTTCCACAGGGCAGGGGTTCTATGGCTACACCTTC.

This chain connects TRBV4-1 to TRBJ1-5; 9 nucleotides align to TRBD1. The germline CDR1 and CDR2 sequences are MGHRA and YSYEKL. This CDR3 is 15 amino acids long. V lost 3 bases, J lost 4 bases, and 4 bases stayed unmatched. Here the CDR3 DNA reads TGCGCCAGCAGCCATACAGGGGGCCCAAATCAGCCCCAGCATTTT. Translating it yields CASSHTGGPNQPQHF.

The chain joins TRBV6-1 to TRBJ2-7, with D maybe TRBD2 (5 bases). V shed 7 bases and J shed 2 bases, with 15 bases lying between them. The CDR3 loop spans 14 amino acids. Germline V gives CDR1 MNHNS, CDR2 SASEGT. The CDR3 DNA follows: TGTGCCAGCACCCTAGGGAGATTGGCCTACGAGCAGTACTTC. Protein sequence: CASTLGRLAYEQYF.

The gene calls are TRBV20-1 and TRBJ2-7; D is undetermined. Trimming removed 5 bases from V and 6 bases from J, with 8 bases in between. In germline, CDR1 is DFQATT, CDR2 SNEGSKA (reference sequence). CDR3 size: 10 residues. In DNA, the CDR3 is TGCAGTGCTTCTCACGGCGAGCAGTACTTC. Encoded protein: CSASHGEQYF.

This chain uses TRBV5-1 with TRBJ1-4, with 8 bases aligning to TRBD1. This CDR3 is 16 amino acids long. Germline V gene sequence: CDR1 SGHRS, CDR2 YFSETQ. Losses at the gene ends were 0 bases for V and 7 bases for J; bases not matched to a gene: 8. The CDR3 DNA reads as TGCGCCAGCAGCTTGGGACAGGGGAGTTTCCCTGAAAAACTGTTTTTT. Amino acid sequence: CASSLGQGSFPEKLFF.

To note about this clone: At one of its ends the junction is not consistent with the germline gene, which may arise from a read error. The chain has TRBV5-1 and TRBJ1-1; no firm D call. Germline-derived CDR1 and CDR2 are SGHRS and YFSETQ. The CDR3 covers 14 residues. In DNA, the CDR3 is TGCGCCTGCAGAAGCCGTTGGAGCTCCACTGAAGCTTTCTTT. It encodes CACRSRWSSTEAFF.

V gene TRBV2 combines with J gene TRBJ2-1; a possible D gene is TRBD2 (6 bases). CDR3 length: 16 amino acids. Deletions cut 6 bases from V and 5 bases from J, with 20 bases between. In germline, CDR1 is SNHLY, CDR2 FYNNEI. The CDR3 DNA sequence: TGTGCCAGCAGCCACCCCCGGGACTCAGCCCACAATGAGCAGTTCTTC. Translated: CASSHPRDSAHNEQFF.